A selection of T cell receptor beta chains follows, all from one sample in a study of blood T cells in healthy people across ages. From the 5' RACE reads, TCRdb called clonotypes with MiXCR, one entry per CDR3 protein. The profile shows more than 800,000 distinct CDR3 sequences, about 30% of them singletons. The sequenced material came from blood. These receptors were collected from a woman older than 75 in good health. Each CDR3 is given with its conserved first and last residue. The D gene is left open where the match is weak. Size tells how often a clone was seen (once, few, many) or the class of an expanded clone, and some rows leave it out.

CDR3aa: CASSPISGAYNEQFF
CDR3nt: TGTGCCAGCAGCCCAATTAGCGGGGCCTACAATGAGCAGTTCTTC
v_gene: TRBV11-2
abundance: many
j_gene: TRBJ2-1
d_gene: TRBD2

CDR3aa: CASSPGQARYTF
CDR3nt: TGTGCCAGCAGCCCCGGACAGGCCCGCTACACCTTC
v_gene: TRBV3-1
abundance: many
j_gene: TRBJ1-2
d_gene: TRBD1

CDR3aa: CASSPELLDTQYF
CDR3nt: TGTGCCAGCTCACCAGAGTTGTTAGATACGCAGTATTTT
v_gene: TRBV18
abundance: few
j_gene: TRBJ2-3
d_gene: .

CDR3aa: CASSGPGLAGDTQYF
CDR3nt: TGTGCCAGCAGCGGACCGGGACTAGCGGGAGATACGCAGTATTTT
v_gene: TRBV9
abundance: .
j_gene: TRBJ2-3
d_gene: TRBD2

CDR3aa: CAGSPQRQGVGYTF
CDR3nt: TGTGCCGGCAGCCCCCAACGACAGGGCGTCGGCTACACCTTC
v_gene: TRBV3-1
abundance: .
j_gene: TRBJ1-2
d_gene: TRBD1

CDR3aa: CASSLRALFNYGYTF
CDR3nt: TGTGCCAGCAGTCTCCGGGCCCTCTTTAACTATGGCTACACCTTC
v_gene: TRBV12-3/TRBV12-4
abundance: many
j_gene: TRBJ1-2
d_gene: .

CDR3aa: CASSSKGQGVSQPRHF
CDR3nt: TGTGCCAGCAGCTCAAAAGGACAGGGGGTTAGTCAGCCCCGGCATTTT
v_gene: TRBV7-2
abundance: .
j_gene: TRBJ1-5
d_gene: TRBD1

CDR3aa: CASSWAGGEGGYTF
CDR3nt: TGCGCCAGCAGCTGGGCAGGGGGCGAGGGTGGCTACACCTTC
v_gene: TRBV5-1
abundance: .
j_gene: TRBJ1-2
d_gene: TRBD1

CDR3aa: CASSLLPGQGNSPLHF
CDR3nt: TGTGCCAGCAGCTTGCTCCCGGGACAGGGGAATTCACCCCTCCACTTT
v_gene: TRBV7-2
abundance: many
j_gene: TRBJ1-6
d_gene: TRBD1

CDR3aa: CASASGLAGGRTDTQYF
CDR3nt: TGTGCCAGCGCCTCGGGGCTAGCGGGGGGACGCACAGATACGCAGTATTTT
v_gene: TRBV7-2
abundance: few
j_gene: TRBJ2-3
d_gene: TRBD2

CDR3aa: CASSPVASSSYNEQFF
CDR3nt: TGTGCCAGCTCACCAGTGGCGAGCAGCTCCTACAATGAGCAGTTCTTC
v_gene: TRBV18
abundance: few
j_gene: TRBJ2-1
d_gene: .

CDR3aa: CSARSIGTSYYNEQFF
CDR3nt: TGCAGTGCTAGATCCATCGGGACTTCTTATTACAATGAGCAGTTCTTC
v_gene: TRBV20-1
abundance: many
j_gene: TRBJ2-1
d_gene: .

CDR3aa: CATSRASGTGGNSPRHF
CDR3nt: TGTGCCACCAGCAGAGCATCCGGGACAGGGGGCAATTCACCCCGCCACTTT
v_gene: TRBV15
abundance: .
j_gene: TRBJ1-6
d_gene: TRBD1

CDR3aa: CASGQGTQETQYF
CDR3nt: TGTGCCAGCGGCCAGGGTACTCAAGAGACCCAGTACTTC
v_gene: TRBV11-2
abundance: many
j_gene: TRBJ2-5
d_gene: .

CDR3aa: CASSLKWGQAEAFF
CDR3nt: TGTGCCAGCAGTTTAAAATGGGGACAGGCTGAAGCTTTCTTT
v_gene: TRBV12-3/TRBV12-4
abundance: .
j_gene: TRBJ1-1
d_gene: TRBD1

CDR3aa: CASSFPQGDGYTF
CDR3nt: TGTGCCAGCAGCTTCCCACAGGGGGACGGCTACACCTTC
v_gene: TRBV5-6
abundance: .
j_gene: TRBJ1-2
d_gene: TRBD1

CDR3aa: CASSPMSSTDTQYF
CDR3nt: TGTGCCAGCAGCCCCATGTCTAGCACAGATACGCAGTATTTT
v_gene: TRBV7-2
abundance: .
j_gene: TRBJ2-3
d_gene: .

CDR3aa: CASSEDRGRQPQHF
CDR3nt: TGTGCCAGCAGCGAAGACAGGGGCCGGCAGCCCCAGCATTTT
v_gene: TRBV11-2
abundance: .
j_gene: TRBJ1-5
d_gene: TRBD1

CDR3aa: CASSLYASTNEKLFF
CDR3nt: TGTGCCAGCAGCTTATACGCATCAACTAATGAAAAACTGTTTTTT
v_gene: TRBV7-2
abundance: many
j_gene: TRBJ1-4
d_gene: .

CDR3aa: CASSPGQAGSLEQYF
CDR3nt: TGTGCCAGCAGCCCGGGACAGGCTGGAAGTCTCGAGCAGTACTTC
v_gene: TRBV5-8
abundance: many
j_gene: TRBJ2-7
d_gene: TRBD1

CDR3aa: CASSRRDRVVEAQYF
CDR3nt: TGTGCCAGTAGCAGAAGGGACAGGGTAGTGGAGGCCCAGTACTTC
v_gene: TRBV19
abundance: .
j_gene: TRBJ2-7
d_gene: TRBD1

CDR3aa: CASRWEDSYNEQFF
CDR3nt: TGCGCCAGCAGGTGGGAAGACAGCTACAATGAGCAGTTCTTC
v_gene: TRBV5-1
abundance: .
j_gene: TRBJ2-1
d_gene: .

CDR3aa: CASSRQGLSTDTQYF
CDR3nt: TGCGCCAGCAGCCGACAGGGGCTCAGCACAGATACGCAGTATTTT
v_gene: TRBV4-1
abundance: few
j_gene: TRBJ2-3
d_gene: TRBD1

CDR3aa: CASSFQGMIRNQPQHF
CDR3nt: TGTGCCAGCAGTTTTCAGGGGATGATACGCAATCAGCCCCAGCATTTT
v_gene: TRBV12-3/TRBV12-4
abundance: many
j_gene: TRBJ1-5
d_gene: .

CDR3aa: CASSPFALGGNEQFF
CDR3nt: TGTGCCAGCAGCCCATTTGCCCTCGGTGGCAATGAGCAGTTCTTC
v_gene: TRBV7-2
abundance: many
j_gene: TRBJ2-1
d_gene: .

CDR3aa: CASSHIGNTGELFF
CDR3nt: TGCGCCAGCAGCCACATAGGAAACACCGGGGAGCTGTTTTTT
v_gene: TRBV4-3
abundance: few
j_gene: TRBJ2-2
d_gene: .

CDR3aa: CASSPGTGGGFGNQPQHF
CDR3nt: TGTGCCAGCTCCCCTGGGACAGGGGGCGGGTTCGGCAATCAGCCCCAGCATTTT
v_gene: TRBV18
abundance: few
j_gene: TRBJ1-5
d_gene: TRBD1

CDR3aa: CASSLIAVTGNEQYF
CDR3nt: TGTGCCAGCAGCTTAATAGCGGTTACCGGGAACGAGCAGTACTTC
v_gene: TRBV11-2
abundance: many
j_gene: TRBJ2-7
d_gene: .

CDR3aa: CASGSWGRYYNEQFF
CDR3nt: TGTGCCAGCGGCTCCTGGGGTCGATATTACAATGAGCAGTTCTTC
v_gene: TRBV6-2/TRBV6-3
abundance: many
j_gene: TRBJ2-1
d_gene: .

CDR3aa: CASSLAQGNWNTGELFF
CDR3nt: TGTGCCAGCAGTTTAGCGCAGGGTAATTGGAACACCGGGGAGCTGTTTTTT
v_gene: TRBV12-3/TRBV12-4
abundance: .
j_gene: TRBJ2-2
d_gene: .

CDR3aa: CSARRRGAGAQETQYF
CDR3nt: TGCAGTGCTAGAAGAAGAGGTGCGGGGGCCCAAGAGACCCAGTACTTC
v_gene: TRBV20-1
abundance: many
j_gene: TRBJ2-5
d_gene: .

CDR3aa: CSARDRIPGTEAFF
CDR3nt: TGCAGTGCTAGAGATCGAATTCCGGGCACTGAAGCTTTCTTT
v_gene: TRBV20-1
abundance: few
j_gene: TRBJ1-1
d_gene: .

CDR3aa: CASSAGTSGGAGEAQYF
CDR3nt: TGTGCCAGCAGCGCCGGGACTAGCGGGGGGGCGGGTGAGGCCCAGTACTTC
v_gene: TRBV9
abundance: .
j_gene: TRBJ2-5
d_gene: TRBD2

CDR3aa: CASSLYRTYGYTF
CDR3nt: TGTGCCAGCAGCTTGTACAGAACCTATGGCTACACCTTC
v_gene: TRBV5-6
abundance: many
j_gene: TRBJ1-2
d_gene: .

CDR3aa: CSARDRGLSPLHF
CDR3nt: TGCAGTGCCAGAGACAGGGGGCTTTCACCCCTCCACTTT
v_gene: TRBV20-1
abundance: many
j_gene: TRBJ1-6
d_gene: TRBD1

CDR3aa: CASRPGGTYYGYTF
CDR3nt: TGTGCCAGCAGACCAGGGGGGACCTACTATGGCTACACCTTC
v_gene: TRBV6-2/TRBV6-3
abundance: many
j_gene: TRBJ1-2
d_gene: TRBD1